This section outlines one TCR beta chain sequence together with its context. The sample is drawn from a study of shared T cell receptors in the human thymus. Germline V gene sequence: CDR1 MDHEN, CDR2 SYDVKM. V gave up 5 bases and J gave up 3 bases; unmatched junction bases: 13. This CDR3 contains 18 residues. Clones were sequenced by immunoSEQ multiplex PCR, and TCRdb holds only the in-frame ones, with some missing. The table has 450,000 to 650,000 clones, 75% to 80% seen once. This sample also belongs to another study, concerning human thymus T cells.

This TCR was recovered from a boy under three years old with a congenital heart defect. This chain connects TRBV28 to TRBJ2-2; 9 bases match TRBD1. Sequenced material: thymocytes. The CDR3, as DNA: TGTGCCAGCAGTCCGGGGATACAGGGGGCGCGGGACACCGGGGAGCTGTTTTTT. As protein: CASSPGIQGARDTGELFF.